This T cell receptor beta chain was retrieved from a study of T cells in localized non-small cell lung cancer. Study-wide results and caveats: Exceeding tumor, uninvolved adjacent lung had the highest T cell clonality.

The repertoire was sequenced with immunoSEQ multiplex PCR; TCRdb's copy has only in-frame clones and lacks some. This table holds tens of thousands of clones, around 88% found once. Per germline, CDR1 MDHEN and CDR2 SYDVKM. The CDR3 is 12 residues long. V lost 6 bases, J lost 0 bases, and 4 bases lay in between. To note about this clone: Its antigen is still unknown.

This chain joins TRBV28 and TRBJ2-3; D remains unclear. The source of this sequence is a woman aged 35-75 years with stage III lung adenocarcinoma. The source was peripheral blood mononuclear cells, collected before any cancer treatment. The CDR3 loop reads CASSGSTDTQYF. As DNA, the CDR3 is TGTGCCAGCAGCGGGAGCACAGATACGCAGTATTTT.